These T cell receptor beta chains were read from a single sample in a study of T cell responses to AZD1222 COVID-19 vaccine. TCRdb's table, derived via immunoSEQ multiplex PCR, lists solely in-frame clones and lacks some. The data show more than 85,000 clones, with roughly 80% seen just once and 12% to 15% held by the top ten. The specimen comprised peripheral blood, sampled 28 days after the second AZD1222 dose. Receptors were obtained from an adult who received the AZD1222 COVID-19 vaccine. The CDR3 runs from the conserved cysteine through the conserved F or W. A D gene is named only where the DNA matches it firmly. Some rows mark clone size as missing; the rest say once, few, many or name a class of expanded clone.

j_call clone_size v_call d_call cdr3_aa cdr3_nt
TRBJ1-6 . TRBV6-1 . CASSERVDSYNSPLHF TGTGCCAGCAGTGAAAGAGTCGACTCCTATAATTCACCCCTCCACTTT
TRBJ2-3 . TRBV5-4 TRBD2 CASSTRLAGIKDTQYF TGTGCCAGCAGCACCAGACTAGCGGGAATCAAGGATACGCAGTATTTT
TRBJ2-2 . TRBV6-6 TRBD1 CASSPWDRGAPGELFF TGTGCCAGCAGTCCTTGGGACAGGGGGGCACCCGGGGAGCTGTTTTTT
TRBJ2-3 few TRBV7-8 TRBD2 CASSFPGIAGAGGTQYF TGTGCCAGCAGCTTCCCTGGGATAGCGGGGGCTGGGGGGACGCAGTATTTT
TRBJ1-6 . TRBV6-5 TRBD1 CASSRPGTGYSPLHF TGTGCCAGCAGCCGTCCCGGGACAGGGTACTCACCCCTCCACTTT
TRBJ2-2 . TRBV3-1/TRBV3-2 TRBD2 CASSQRFPAGGNTGELFF TGTGCCAGCAGCCAACGCTTTCCAGCGGGGGGGAACACCGGGGAGCTGTTTTTT
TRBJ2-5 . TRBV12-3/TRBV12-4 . CASSLEGPETQYF TGTGCCAGCAGTTTGGAGGGGCCGGAGACCCAGTACTTC
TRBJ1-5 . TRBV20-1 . CSASEALYLRMIQPQHF TGCAGTGCTAGTGAAGCTTTGTACCTACGAATGATTCAGCCCCAGCATTTT
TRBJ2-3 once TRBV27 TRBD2 CASSLWSGRAKNTQYF TGTGCCAGCAGTTTATGGAGCGGGAGGGCCAAAAATACGCAGTATTTT
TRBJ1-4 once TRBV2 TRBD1 CASSLGTGSEKLFF TGTGCCAGCAGTTTGGGGACAGGCTCCGAAAAACTGTTTTTT
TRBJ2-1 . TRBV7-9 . CASEKQGNNEQFF TGTGCCAGCGAAAAACAGGGTAACAATGAGCAGTTCTTC
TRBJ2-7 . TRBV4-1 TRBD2 CASSQLAGGPHEQYF TGCGCCAGCAGCCAACTAGCGGGAGGGCCCCACGAGCAGTACTTC
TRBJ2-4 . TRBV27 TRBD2 CASSFSGGLAKNIQYF TGTGCCAGCAGTTTCTCGGGAGGGCTGGCCAAAAACATTCAGTACTTC
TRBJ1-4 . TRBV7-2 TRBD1 CASSPGQGIGKLFF TGTGCCAGCAGCCCGGGACAGGGCATAGGAAAACTGTTTTTT
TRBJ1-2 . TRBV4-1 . CASSQEWGIANYGYTF TGCGCCAGCAGCCAAGAATGGGGGATTGCTAACTATGGCTACACCTTC
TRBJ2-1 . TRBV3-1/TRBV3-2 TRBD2 CASSQSTSGRARRNEQFF TGTGCCAGCAGCCAATCGACTAGCGGGAGGGCCAGGCGGAATGAGCAGTTCTTC
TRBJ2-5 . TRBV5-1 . CASRSGTGETQYF TGCGCCAGCAGGTCCGGGACGGGGGAGACCCAGTACTTC
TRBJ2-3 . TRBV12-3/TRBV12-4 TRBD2 CATQLAATDTQYF TGTGCCACCCAACTAGCGGCCACAGATACGCAGTATTTT
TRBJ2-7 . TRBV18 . CASSRNSDNEQYF TGTGCCAGCTCACGCAATAGTGACAACGAGCAGTACTTC
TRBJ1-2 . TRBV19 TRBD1 CASGTGGYGYTF TGTGCCAGTGGTACAGGGGGGTATGGCTACACCTTC
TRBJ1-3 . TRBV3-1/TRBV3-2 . CASSQGVLVRNTIYF TGTGCCAGCAGCCAGGGAGTTTTGGTCCGAAACACCATATATTTT
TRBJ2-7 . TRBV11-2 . CASSLGERNEQYF TGTGCCAGCAGCTTAGGAGAGAGGAACGAGCAGTACTTC
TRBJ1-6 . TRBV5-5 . CASSFPNGGNSPLHF TGTGCCAGCAGCTTCCCCAATGGTGGGAATTCACCCCTCCACTTT
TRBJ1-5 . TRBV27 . CASSEGFSNQPQHF TGTGCCAGCAGTGAGGGGTTTAGCAATCAGCCCCAGCATTTT
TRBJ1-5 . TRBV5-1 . CASSVEGGRNQPQHF TGCGCCAGCAGCGTGGAAGGAGGGCGCAATCAGCCCCAGCATTTT
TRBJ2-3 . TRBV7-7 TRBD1 CASSSQGAKDTQYF TGTGCCAGCAGCTCACAGGGGGCAAAAGATACGCAGTATTTT
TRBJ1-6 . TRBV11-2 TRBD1 CASSLGGQGTSPLHF TGTGCCAGCAGCTTAGGGGGACAGGGTACTTCACCCCTCCACTTT
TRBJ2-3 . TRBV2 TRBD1 CASTPLTGKSDTQYF TGTGCCAGCACGCCACTGACAGGGAAGTCAGATACGCAGTATTTT
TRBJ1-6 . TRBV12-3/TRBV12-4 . CASSLQISSLHF TGTGCCAGCAGCCTTCAGATTTCGTCCCTCCACTTT
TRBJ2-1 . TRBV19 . CASKDYNYVERQFF TGTGCCAGTAAGGACTATAACTACGTGGAGAGGCAGTTCTTC
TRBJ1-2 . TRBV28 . CASSLRPDRLGGTF TGTGCCAGCAGTCTTCGCCCGGACCGCCTTGGAGGCACCTTC
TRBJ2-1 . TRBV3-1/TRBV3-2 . CASTRVGGNPNNEQFF TGTGCCAGCACTAGGGTAGGGGGAAACCCGAACAATGAGCAGTTCTTC
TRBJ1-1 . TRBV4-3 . CASSQDIQNTEAFF TGCGCCAGCAGCCAAGATATCCAGAACACTGAAGCTTTCTTT
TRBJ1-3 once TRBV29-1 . CSGETDGNTIYF TGCAGCGGCGAGACAGACGGAAACACCATATATTTT
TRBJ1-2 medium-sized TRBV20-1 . CSASSAGGYTF TGCAGTGCTTCTTCAGCGGGGGGCTACACCTTC
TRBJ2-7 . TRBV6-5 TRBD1 CASSQTGWGSYEQYF TGTGCCAGCAGCCAGACAGGGTGGGGATCCTACGAGCAGTACTTC
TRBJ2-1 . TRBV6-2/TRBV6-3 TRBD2 CASSALGRVIPINEQFF TGTGCCAGCAGCGCCCTCGGGAGGGTCATACCGATCAATGAGCAGTTCTTC
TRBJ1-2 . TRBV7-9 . CASLSERGYTF TGTGCCAGCCTGTCCGAGCGGGGCTACACCTTC
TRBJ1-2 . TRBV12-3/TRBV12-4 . CASSFGENYGYTF TGTGCCAGCAGTTTTGGGGAGAACTATGGCTACACCTTC
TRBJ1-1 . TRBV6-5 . CASCRQATEAFF TGTGCCAGCTGCAGGCAGGCCACTGAAGCTTTCTTT
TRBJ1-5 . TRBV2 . CASSDSVISNQPQHF TGTGCCAGCAGTGACTCGGTCATTAGCAATCAGCCCCAGCATTTT
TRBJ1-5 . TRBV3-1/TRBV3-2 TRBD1 CASSQEYGTGDQPQHF TGTGCCAGCAGCCAAGAATATGGGACAGGGGATCAGCCCCAGCATTTT
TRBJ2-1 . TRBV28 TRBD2 CASSLGASGGNEQFF TGTGCCAGCAGTTTAGGGGCTAGCGGGGGCAATGAGCAGTTCTTC
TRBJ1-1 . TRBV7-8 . CASSLAGHNTNTEAFF TGTGCCAGCAGCTTAGCGGGCCACAATACGAACACTGAAGCTTTCTTT
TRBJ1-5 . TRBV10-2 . CASSERRGNQPQHF TGCGCCAGCAGTGAGAGAAGGGGCAATCAGCCCCAGCATTTT
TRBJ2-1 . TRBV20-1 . CSAGSYNEQFF TGCAGTGCAGGCTCCTACAATGAGCAGTTCTTC
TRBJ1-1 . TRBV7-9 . CASSYSGGTEAFF TGTGCCAGCAGTTACAGTGGGGGCACTGAAGCTTTCTTT
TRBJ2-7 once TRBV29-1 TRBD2 CSVQREWKEQYF TGCAGCGTTCAGCGGGAATGGAAGGAGCAGTACTTC
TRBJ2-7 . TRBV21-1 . CASSKVGRLAGGVPYEQYF TGTGCCAGCAGCAAAGTTGGCCGACTAGCGGGAGGCGTTCCCTACGAGCAGTACTTC
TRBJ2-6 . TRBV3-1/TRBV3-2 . CASSRPAGANVLTF TGTGCCAGCAGCCGTCCGGCCGGGGCCAACGTCCTGACTTTC
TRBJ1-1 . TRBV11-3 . CASSLPGKNTEAFF TGTGCCAGCAGCTTGCCAGGGAAGAACACTGAAGCTTTCTTT
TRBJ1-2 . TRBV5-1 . CASSSQQGADGYTF TGCGCCAGCAGCTCACAACAGGGAGCGGATGGCTACACCTTC
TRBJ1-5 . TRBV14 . CASSPMGELWPQHF TGTGCCAGCAGCCCCATGGGGGAGTTGTGGCCCCAGCATTTT